This TCR beta chain was recovered during a study of T cells in Graves' hyperthyroidism and ophthalmopathy. Amplified TCR beta CDR3 regions derived from RNA transcripts. An initial round of RT-PCR targeting the TCR CDR3 relied on the HTBI primer set. TCRdb re-called the multiplex PCR reads through MiXCR, storing one row per CDR3 protein. The sample has about 340,000 distinct CDR3 sequences, roughly 18% seen once. The CDR3 consists of 15 residues. Unmatched junction bases numbered 10, after V lost 4 bases and J lost 10 bases. Sequenced: blood. This rearrangement joins TRBV12-3 or TRBV12-4 to TRBJ2-1, with 10 bases lining up with TRBD2. This clonotype originated in a woman aged 45-65 years with Graves' hyperthyroidism. The CDR3 region is CASSSGAGGPREQFF. CDR3 sequence (DNA): TGTGCCAGCAGTTCGGGAGCGGGGGGGCCCCGCGAGCAGTTCTTC.